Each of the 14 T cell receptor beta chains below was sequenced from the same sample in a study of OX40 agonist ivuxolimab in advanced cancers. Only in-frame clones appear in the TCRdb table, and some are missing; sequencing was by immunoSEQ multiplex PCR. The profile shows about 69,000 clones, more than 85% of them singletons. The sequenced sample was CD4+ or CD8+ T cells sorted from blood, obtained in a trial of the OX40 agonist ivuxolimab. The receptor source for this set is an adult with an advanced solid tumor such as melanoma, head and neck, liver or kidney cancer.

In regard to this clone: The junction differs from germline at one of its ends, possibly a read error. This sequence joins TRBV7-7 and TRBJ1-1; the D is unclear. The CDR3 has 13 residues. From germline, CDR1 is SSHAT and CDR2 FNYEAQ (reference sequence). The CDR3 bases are TGTGCTAGCAGCTTAGCACAGAACACTGAAGCTTTCTTT. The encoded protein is CASSLAQNTEAFF.

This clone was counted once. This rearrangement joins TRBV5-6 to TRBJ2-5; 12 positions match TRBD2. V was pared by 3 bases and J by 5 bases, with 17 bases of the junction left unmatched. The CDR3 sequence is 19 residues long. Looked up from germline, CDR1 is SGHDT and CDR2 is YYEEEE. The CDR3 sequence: CASSSWQASGRALAETQYF. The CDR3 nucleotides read TGTGCCAGCAGCTCCTGGCAGGCTAGCGGGAGGGCCCTCGCGGAGACCCAGTACTTC.

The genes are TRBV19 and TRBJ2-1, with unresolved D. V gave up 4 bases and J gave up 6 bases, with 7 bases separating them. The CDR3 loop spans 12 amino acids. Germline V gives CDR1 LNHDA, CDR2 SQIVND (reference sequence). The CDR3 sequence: CASSNLFNEQFF. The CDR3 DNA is TGTGCCAGTAGTAATTTGTTCAATGAGCAGTTCTTC.

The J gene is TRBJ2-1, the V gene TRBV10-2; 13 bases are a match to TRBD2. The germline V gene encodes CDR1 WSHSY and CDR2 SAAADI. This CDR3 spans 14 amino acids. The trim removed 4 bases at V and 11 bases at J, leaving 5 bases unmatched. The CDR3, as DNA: TGCGCCAGCAGTGGATCGGGACTAGCGGGAAAGCAGTTCTTC. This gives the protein CASSGSGLAGKQFF.

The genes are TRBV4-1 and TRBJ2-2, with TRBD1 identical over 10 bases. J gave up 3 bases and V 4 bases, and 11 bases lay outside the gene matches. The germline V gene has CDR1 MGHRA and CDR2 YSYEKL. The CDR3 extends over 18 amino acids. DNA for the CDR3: TGCGCCAGCAGCCGCGTGAGTGCGGGACAGGGGTACACCGGGGAGCTGTTTTTT. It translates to CASSRVSAGQGYTGELFF.

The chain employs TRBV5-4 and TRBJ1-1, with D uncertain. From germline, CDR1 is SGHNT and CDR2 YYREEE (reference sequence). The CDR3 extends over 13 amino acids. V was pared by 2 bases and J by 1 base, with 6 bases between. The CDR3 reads CASSLMGNTEAFF. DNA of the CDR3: TGTGCCAGCAGCTTAATGGGGAACACTGAAGCTTTCTTT.

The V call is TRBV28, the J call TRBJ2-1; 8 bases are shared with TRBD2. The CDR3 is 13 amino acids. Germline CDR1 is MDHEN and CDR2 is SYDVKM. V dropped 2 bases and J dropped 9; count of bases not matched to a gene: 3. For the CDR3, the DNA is TGTGCCAGCAGTTTACCGGCGGGAGGTGAGCAGTTCTTC. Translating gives CASSLPAGGEQFF.

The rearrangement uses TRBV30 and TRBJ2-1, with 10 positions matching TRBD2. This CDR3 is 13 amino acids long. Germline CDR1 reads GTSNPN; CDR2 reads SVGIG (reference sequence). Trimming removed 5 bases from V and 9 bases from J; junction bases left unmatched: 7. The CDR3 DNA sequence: TGTGCCTGGTCTAGCGGGAGTGTGGGTGAGCAGTTCTTC. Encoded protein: CAWSSGSVGEQFF.

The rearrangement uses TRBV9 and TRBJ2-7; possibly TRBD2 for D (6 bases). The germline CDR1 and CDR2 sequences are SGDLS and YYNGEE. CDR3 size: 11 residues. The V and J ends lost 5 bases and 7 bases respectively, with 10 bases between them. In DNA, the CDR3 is TGTGCCAGCAGATCGGAGGGGGAGCAGTACTTC. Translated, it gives CASRSEGEQYF.

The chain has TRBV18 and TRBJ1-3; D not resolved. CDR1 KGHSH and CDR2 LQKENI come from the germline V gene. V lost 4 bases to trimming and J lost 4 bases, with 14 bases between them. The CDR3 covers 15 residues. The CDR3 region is CASSLRQEQGNTIYF. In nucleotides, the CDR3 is TGTGCCAGCTCACTGCGGCAGGAGCAAGGAAACACCATATATTTT.

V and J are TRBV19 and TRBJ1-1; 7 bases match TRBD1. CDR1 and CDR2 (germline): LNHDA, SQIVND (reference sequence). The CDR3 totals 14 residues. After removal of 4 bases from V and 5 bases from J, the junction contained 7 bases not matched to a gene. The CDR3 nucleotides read TGTGCCAGTAGTACCGACAGGGTGGGAACTGAAGCTTTCTTT. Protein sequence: CASSTDRVGTEAFF.

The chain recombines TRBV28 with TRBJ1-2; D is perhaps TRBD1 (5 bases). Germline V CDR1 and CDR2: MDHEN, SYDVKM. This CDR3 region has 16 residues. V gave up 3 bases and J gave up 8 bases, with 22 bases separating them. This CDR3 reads CASSFPQDRFSRGYTF. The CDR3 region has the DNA TGTGCCAGCAGTTTCCCCCAAGACAGATTTTCAAGAGGCTACACCTTC.

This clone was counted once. The CDR3 reads CASTTTSGVQETQYF. CDR3 nucleotides: TGTGCCAGCACCACCACTAGCGGGGTCCAAGAGACCCAGTACTTC. The gene calls are TRBV5-4 and TRBJ2-5; 10 bases align to TRBD2. Looked up from germline, CDR1 is SGHNT and CDR2 is YYREEE (reference sequence). J lost 1 base, V lost 6 bases, and 6 bases had no gene match. CDR3 length equals 15 residues.

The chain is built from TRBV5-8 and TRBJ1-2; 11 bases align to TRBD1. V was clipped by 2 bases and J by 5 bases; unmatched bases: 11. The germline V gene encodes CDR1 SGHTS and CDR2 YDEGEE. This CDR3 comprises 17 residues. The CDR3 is CASSFRDRDRGLYGYTF. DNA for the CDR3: TGTGCCAGCAGCTTTCGCGATAGGGACAGGGGGTTATATGGCTACACCTTC.